Listed below are T cell receptor beta chains from one sample, sequenced in a study of shared clonotypes between healthy human individuals. Using immunoSEQ multiplex PCR, the repertoire was profiled, and TCRdb retains in-frame clones only, with some absent. The repertoire holds about 710,000 clones, with approximately 72% as singletons. The material sequenced was memory CD4+ T cells sorted from blood. These receptors all come from a woman aged 30 to 39 in good health. Each CDR3 is given with its conserved first and last residue. The order of the fields is D gene, J gene, clone size, V gene, CDR3 DNA, CDR3 protein. D genes are given only for firm matches. Clone size appears in some rows only: once, few, many, or a class for an expanded clone.

.	TRBJ1-1	few	TRBV9	TGTGCCAGCAGCGCCGGGACAAAGAACACTGAAGCTTTCTTT	CASSAGTKNTEAFF
TRBD1	TRBJ2-7	once	TRBV7-3	TGTGCCAGCAGTTCCTTCGGACAGGGGGCGGGCGAGCAGTACTTC	CASSSFGQGAGEQYF
.	TRBJ1-2	.	TRBV6-6	TGTGCCAGCCTTGGCCCTCCCTCATATGGCTACACCTTC	CASLGPPSYGYTF
.	TRBJ1-5	few	TRBV19	TGTGCCAGCAGGAAGGCAGGGGGCAATCAGCCCCAGCATTTT	CASRKAGGNQPQHF
TRBD1	TRBJ1-1	.	TRBV19	TGTGCCACCGAAAGGGACAGGGATGACACTGAAGCTTTCTTT	CATERDRDDTEAFF
.	TRBJ2-7	.	TRBV7-2	TGTGCCAGCAGTACAGCCGGGACTCAGACCTACGAGCAGTACTTC	CASSTAGTQTYEQYF
.	TRBJ2-7	.	TRBV5-1	TGCGCCAGCAGCACAGGCGAAGGAGGCTACGAGCAGTACTTC	CASSTGEGGYEQYF
TRBD2	TRBJ2-7	.	TRBV28	TGTGCCAGCAGTGGGGCTGGGAGGGTCTACGAGCAGTACTTC	CASSGAGRVYEQYF
TRBD2	TRBJ2-5	few	TRBV29-1	TGCAGCGTCCTCACTAGCGGGGTCCAAGAGACCCAGTACTTC	CSVLTSGVQETQYF
TRBD2	TRBJ2-1	.	TRBV4-1	TGCGCCAGCAGCCAAGTGGGCGTACTAGCGGGAGGTTACCCCTACAATGAGCAGTTCTTC	CASSQVGVLAGGYPYNEQFF
.	TRBJ2-2	.	TRBV7-8	TGTGCCAGCAGCTTAGCGGCCGGGACTGTCACCGGGGAGCTGTTTTTT	CASSLAAGTVTGELFF
.	TRBJ2-2	.	TRBV7-9	TGTGCCAGCAGCTTATCACAGGCGGGCACCGGGGAGCTGTTTTTT	CASSLSQAGTGELFF
TRBD1	TRBJ2-3	.	TRBV5-1	TGCGCCAGCAGCTCCCGACAGGGTTTTCCCACAGATACGCAGTATTTT	CASSSRQGFPTDTQYF
TRBD2	TRBJ2-7	.	TRBV4-2	TGTGCCAGCAGCTGGACCAGCGGGACGGGTTACGAGCAGTACTTC	CASSWTSGTGYEQYF
TRBD2	TRBJ2-1	.	TRBV5-1	TGCGCCAGCAGCTTGTATGCTAGCGGGAGGCAGAACAATGAGCAGTTCTTC	CASSLYASGRQNNEQFF
TRBD2	TRBJ2-5	.	TRBV27	TGTGCCAGCAGTTTATCGTTAGCGGGAGGGTGGGAGACCCAGTACTTC	CASSLSLAGGWETQYF
.	TRBJ2-5	.	TRBV4-1	TGCGCCAGCAGCCGAGAGGGTGAGCGGTCAAAAAGAGGGTACCAAGAGACCCAGTACTTC	CASSREGERSKRGYQETQYF
TRBD1	TRBJ1-2	few	TRBV28	TGTGCCAGCAGTTTAAGGGACAGGTATGGCTACACCTTC	CASSLRDRYGYTF
.	TRBJ2-1	once	TRBV5-1	TGCGCCAGCAGCTTGGACCCTAGGGGGGGCGCCTACAATGAGCAGTTCTTC	CASSLDPRGGAYNEQFF
.	TRBJ1-2	.	TRBV5-6	TGTGCCAGCAGCTCAGTAAGGACGGCATATGGCTACACCTTC	CASSSVRTAYGYTF
TRBD2	TRBJ2-7	few	TRBV28	TGTGCCAGCAGTCCGGGACTAGCGGGAGTTGAGCAGTACTTC	CASSPGLAGVEQYF
.	TRBJ2-5	.	TRBV28	TGTGCCAGCAGTACGAACAGCGGCGATGGACGGTACTTC	CASSTNSGDGRYF
TRBD2	TRBJ2-7	.	TRBV6-6	TGTGCCAGCAGTTTAAGACTAGCGGAAGCACTCTACGAGCAGTACTTC	CASSLRLAEALYEQYF
TRBD1	TRBJ2-7	.	TRBV28	TGTGCCAGCAGTCTTTACAGGGGAACCTCCTACGAGCAGTACTTC	CASSLYRGTSYEQYF
TRBD1	TRBJ1-2	few	TRBV28	TGTGCCAGCGAACAAAACAGGGGGCACGGCTACACCTTC	CASEQNRGHGYTF
.	TRBJ1-2	.	TRBV4-1	TGCGCCAGCAGCCGGGACCCCAACTATGGCTACACCTTC	CASSRDPNYGYTF
.	TRBJ1-5	.	TRBV7-6	TGTGCCAGCAGCTTACAGAACAATCAGCCCCAGCATTTT	CASSLQNNQPQHF
TRBD1	TRBJ2-5	.	TRBV15	TGTGCCACCGGAACGACAGGGGTAGAGACCCAGTACTTC	CATGTTGVETQYF
.	TRBJ1-4	.	TRBV7-9	TGTGCCAGCAGCTTAGCCGGGGATGAAAAACTGTTTTTT	CASSLAGDEKLFF
.	TRBJ2-3	.	TRBV5-1	TGCGCCAGCAGCTTGGGAGACATCTTAACAGATACGCAGTATTTT	CASSLGDILTDTQYF
TRBD1	TRBJ1-5	.	TRBV6-6	TGTGCCAGCAGCACCCGGGACAGTAACAATCAGCCCCAGCATTTT	CASSTRDSNNQPQHF
.	TRBJ2-2	.	TRBV6-1	TGTGCCAGCAGTGAGCCCGGGGCGAACACCGGGGAGCTGTTTTTT	CASSEPGANTGELFF
TRBD1	TRBJ1-4	few	TRBV4-2	TGTGCCAGCAGCCAAAACAGGGGGCAATATGAAAAACTGTTTTTT	CASSQNRGQYEKLFF
.	TRBJ2-2	.	TRBV5-1	TGCGCCAGCAGCGTCCAGGGGGGAAACACCGGGGAGCTGTTTTTT	CASSVQGGNTGELFF
TRBD2	TRBJ2-5	once	TRBV4-2	TGTGCCAGCAGCCAAGGTGGCGCGGGAGGGCCGGAGACCCAGTACTTC	CASSQGGAGGPETQYF
TRBD2	TRBJ2-1	once	TRBV14	TGTGCCAGCAGCCAACCTACTATAAGCGGGAGGGCCTTCAATGAGCAGTTCTTC	CASSQPTISGRAFNEQFF
TRBD2	TRBJ2-2	.	TRBV7-8	TGTGCCAGCAGCTTACAGTTCCGGGGAGGGATGGCCAGCACCGGGGAGCTGTTTTTT	CASSLQFRGGMASTGELFF
TRBD1	TRBJ2-3	once	TRBV5-4	TGTGCCAGCAGCGGGGACAGGGATACGCAGTATTTT	CASSGDRDTQYF
.	TRBJ1-1	once	TRBV5-4	TGTGCCAGCAGCTTGAGCTTCCGACACCCGGGACAGAACACTGAAGCTTTCTTT	CASSLSFRHPGQNTEAFF
.	TRBJ2-7	.	TRBV19	TGTGCCAGTAGTCCCTGGGGGGATAACGAGCAGTACTTC	CASSPWGDNEQYF
.	TRBJ2-7	.	TRBV7-2	TGTGCCAGCAGCAGTTCCAGGGTTATCGACGAGCAGTACTTC	CASSSSRVIDEQYF
TRBD1	TRBJ1-5	few	TRBV2	TGTGCCAGCAGGGAACAGGGGCGCAATCAGCCCCAGCATTTT	CASREQGRNQPQHF
.	TRBJ1-3	.	TRBV5-4	TGTGCCAGCAGCTTGCCAGGGGCAGGTGGAAACACCATATATTTT	CASSLPGAGGNTIYF
TRBD2	TRBJ2-5	.	TRBV11-1	TGTGCCAGCAGCTCCGGGACTAGCGGATGGGGAGAGACCCAGTACTTC	CASSSGTSGWGETQYF
TRBD1	TRBJ2-7	once	TRBV6-5	TGTGCCAGCAGTACCCAGGGGGCTGTCTACGAGCAGTACTTC	CASSTQGAVYEQYF
.	TRBJ2-7	few	TRBV5-1	TGCGCCAGCAGCTTGGATGACAGGTACGAGCAGTACTTC	CASSLDDRYEQYF
.	TRBJ2-2	.	TRBV11-2	TGTGCCAGCAGCTTTCATTCCGGGGAGCTGTTTTTT	CASSFHSGELFF
TRBD1	TRBJ1-5	.	TRBV28	TGTGCCAGCAGGTCGGACAGGGCCAGCAATCAGCCCCAGCATTTT	CASRSDRASNQPQHF
TRBD2	TRBJ2-3	.	TRBV6-5	TGTGCCAGCAGTTATGCGGGAGCGGTAGATACGCAGTATTTT	CASSYAGAVDTQYF
TRBD1	TRBJ2-7	.	TRBV6-1	TGTGCCAGCAGTGGAGGGACAGGGGGCTCCTACGAGCAGTACTTC	CASSGGTGGSYEQYF
.	TRBJ1-1	.	TRBV7-2	TGTGCCAGCAGCTCAACCGGGACGGAGAACACTGAAGCTTTCTTT	CASSSTGTENTEAFF
.	TRBJ1-5	once	TRBV19	TGTGCCAGTAGACCTGGGGGTTTCCTACAGCCCCAGCATTTT	CASRPGGFLQPQHF
TRBD2	TRBJ2-3	many	TRBV28	TGTGCCAGCAGTTTTCGTCGGACTAGCGGCTTCACAGATACGCAGTATTTT	CASSFRRTSGFTDTQYF
.	TRBJ2-2	.	TRBV11-1	TGTGCCAGCAGCCTATATGTTAGACGAGGGTTTGGCGGGGAGCTGTTTTTT	CASSLYVRRGFGGELFF
.	TRBJ1-1	.	TRBV7-8	TGTGCCAGCAGCTTAGGGCCGCAGGGTGAAGCTTTCTTT	CASSLGPQGEAFF
TRBD1	TRBJ1-1	.	TRBV18	TGTGCCAGCTCACCAGCCGACAGGGAGATAGGAGCTTTCTTT	CASSPADREIGAFF
.	TRBJ2-3	.	TRBV6-1	TGTGCCAGCAGTGAGGACCGGGACGTTAGCACAGATACGCAGTATTTT	CASSEDRDVSTDTQYF
TRBD2	TRBJ2-7	.	TRBV6-6	TGTGCCAGCAGTCGACTAGCGGGATTGTACGAGCAGTACTTC	CASSRLAGLYEQYF
.	TRBJ2-7	.	TRBV7-3	TGTGCCAGCAGCTCAATGGCAGGCTCCTACGAGCAGTACTTC	CASSSMAGSYEQYF
TRBD2	TRBJ2-7	.	TRBV10-3	TGTGCCATCAGTGAGTCGACTAGCGGGAGGGCTTTCCGCTACGAGCAGTACTTC	CAISESTSGRAFRYEQYF